This record looks at one T cell receptor (beta chain) sequence and its context. Its antigen is currently unknown. The data originate from a study of response to subunit inactivated influenza vaccine. Study conclusions and caveats: The authors suggested that every seasonal influenza vaccination recruits few new T cells.

Germline-derived CDR1 and CDR2 are DFQATT and SNEGSKA (reference sequence). The CDR3 spans 15 residues. With 3 bases removed from V and 2 bases from J, the gap between germline ends came to 14 bases. TCRdb redid the calling of the RT-PCR reads with MiXCR, one entry per CDR3 protein. The data contain about 830,000 distinct CDR3 sequences, 18% of them singletons. Here the sequenced sample was PBMCs from blood, taken approximately 5 days after vaccination. This clonotype originated in a man aged 50 to 59 who received an inactivated influenza vaccine. The chain combines TRBV20-1 with TRBJ1-5; D not resolved. The CDR3 region is CSASSGHYGNQPQHF. The DNA of the CDR3 is TGCAGTGCTAGTTCGGGTCACTATGGCAATCAGCCCCAGCATTTT.